These 8 T cell receptor beta chains were all obtained from the same sample, sequenced in a study of response to subunit inactivated influenza vaccine. Each CDR3 protein is one row after TCRdb ran MiXCR on the RT-PCR reads. The data hold approximately 680,000 distinct CDR3 sequences, with about a sixth observed a single time. Sequencing used PBMCs from blood, obtained about 12 days after vaccination. The receptors here all came from a man aged 45-65 years who received an inactivated influenza vaccine.

This clonotype was detected many times. The chain combines TRBV27 with TRBJ2-5; D unclear. Germline CDR1 reads MNHEY; CDR2 reads SMNVEV (reference sequence). The CDR3 loop spans 13 amino acids. Trimming cost V 8 bases and J 5 bases, with 15 bases left between them. This chain's CDR3 is CASRAPPGETQYF. The DNA of the CDR3 is TGTGCCAGCCGAGCCCCCCCCGGGGAGACCCAGTACTTC.

This rearrangement joins TRBV18 to TRBJ2-3; 7 bases map to TRBD2. CDR3 length equals 14 residues. Germline CDR1 is KGHSH and CDR2 is LQKENI. Trimming at V came to 8 bases and at J to 1 base, leaving 6 bases not matched to a gene. CDR3 amino acids: CASISGGGTDTQYF. The CDR3 bases are TGTGCCAGCATATCGGGGGGAGGCACAGATACGCAGTATTTT. Combining the CDR3 with reference TRBV18 and TRBJ2-3 gives the whole variable domain NAGVMQNPRHLVRRRGQEARLRCSPMKGHSHVYWYRQLPEEGLKFMVYLQKENIIDESGMPKERFSAEFPKEGPSILRIQQVVRGDSAAYFCASISGGGTDTQYFGPGTRLTVL.

A few counts support this clonotype. CDR3 nucleotides: TGTGCCAGCAGTTACGCCAGGGAGAACACTGAAGCTTTCTTT. This sequence encodes CASSYARENTEAFF. The chain uses TRBV6-2 or TRBV6-3 and TRBJ1-1, with D tentatively TRBD1 (5 bases). The CDR3 loop spans 14 amino acids. CDR1 and CDR2 from the germline V gene are MNHEY and SVGEGT. V lost 2 bases, J lost 1 base, and 8 bases lay in between.

This clonotype appeared many times. V and J are TRBV29-1 and TRBJ2-5, with TRBD1 matching 9 bases. The CDR3 loop spans 15 amino acids. The trim removed 5 bases at V and 0 bases at J, leaving 7 bases unmatched. Germline assignment: CDR1 SQVTM and CDR2 ANQGSEA. This CDR3 reads CSVHRDRVYQETQYF. DNA of the CDR3: TGCAGCGTTCATCGGGACAGGGTGTACCAAGAGACCCAGTACTTC. Full variable domain (outside the CDR3, taken from reference TRBV29-1 and TRBJ2-5): SAVISQKPSRDICQRGTSLTIQCQVDSQVTMMFWYRQQPGQSLTLIATANQGSEATYESGFVIDKFPISRPNLTFSTLTVSNMSPEDSSIYLCSVHRDRVYQETQYFGPGTRLLVL.

The J gene is TRBJ1-6, the V gene TRBV20-1; unclear D gene. CDR3 size: 13 residues. Trimming removed 7 bases at V and 10 bases at J, with 17 bases between. Germline CDR1 and CDR2: DFQATT and SNEGSKA (reference sequence). CDR3 sequence reads: CSVMGPPESPLHF. CDR3 coding DNA: TGCAGTGTAATGGGCCCGCCTGAGTCACCCCTCCACTTT.

This clonotype was recorded a few times. This chain links TRBV4-3 with TRBJ2-5; possible D gene TRBD1, 6 bases. Germline V gene sequence: CDR1 LGHNA, CDR2 YSLEER. This CDR3 comprises 14 residues. Trimming took 1 base from V and 4 from J, leaving 10 bases between them. In DNA, the CDR3 is TGCGCCAGCAGCCAAGGCCCAGGGGTAGAGACCCAGTACTTC. This sequence encodes CASSQGPGVETQYF.

V and J are TRBV7-2 and TRBJ1-3; D not resolved. CDR3 length: 15 amino acids. V lost 5 bases and J 2 bases, leaving 13 bases between the germline ends. Germline CDR1 is SGHTA and CDR2 is FQGNSA. CDR3 bases: TGTGCCAGCAGCCCCAACCGTGGGGCTGGAAACACCATATATTTT. It translates to CASSPNRGAGNTIYF.

The chain links TRBV19 to TRBJ1-1; D is possibly TRBD1 (6 bases). V was clipped by 3 bases and J by 5 bases, with 13 bases between them. From germline, CDR1 is LNHDA and CDR2 SQIVND (reference sequence). The CDR3 contains 14 residues. The CDR3 sequence is CASSMVGGRTEAFF. CDR3 DNA sequence: TGTGCCAGTAGTATGGTCGGGGGGCGGACTGAAGCTTTCTTT. The variable domain in full, completed from reference TRBV19 and TRBJ1-1, reads DGGITQSPKYLFRKEGQNVTLSCEQNLNHDAMYWYRQDPGQGLRLIYYSQIVNDFQKGDIAEGYSVSREKKESFPLTVTSAQKNPTAFYLCASSMVGGRTEAFFGQGTRLTVV.